This T cell receptor (beta chain) was sequenced in a study of regulatory T cells in long-lasting Graves disease. Across the whole study: Patients met the persistent Graves' disease definition after over 5 years of antithyroid drugs with positive TSH receptor antibodies. Overall study findings and caveats: Favored usage of TRBV28, TRBJ1-2 and TRBJ2-5 was recorded in persistent disease. The study found lower TCR diversity in persistent Graves' patients than in newly diagnosed ones.

Time point reported: persistent/refractory GD, antithyroid drugs over 5 years with positive TRAb. From PBMCs, RNA was extracted and then used to make the TCR library. The patient group derived from an endocrinology department in Xi'an, China. Arm-PCR with iRepertoire HTBI primers amplified the CDR3 regions for these TCR beta libraries. A single record per CDR3 protein comes from TCRdb applying MiXCR to the multiplex PCR reads. The sample has around 400,000 distinct CDR3 sequences, less than 25% seen once. With regard to this clonotype: Its antigen is as yet unknown.

The CDR3 is made up of 13 amino acids. Between the trimmed V and J ends, which lost 1 base and 3 bases, there was a span of 8 bases. CDR1 and CDR2 (germline): SGDLS, YYNGEE. The chain carries TRBV9 and TRBJ2-7; no clear D. Material: peripheral blood mononuclear cells (PBMCs), obtained when the disease was refractory, from a patient treated with antithyroid drugs. The sequence derives from a female donor with Graves disease. The CDR3 protein is CASSVREGYEQYF. In DNA, the CDR3 is TGTGCCAGCAGCGTAAGAGAAGGCTACGAGCAGTACTTC.